A selection of T cell receptor beta chains follows, all from one sample in a study of T cells and copy number aberrations in small-cell lung cancer. Sequenced by immunoSEQ multiplex PCR; TCRdb stores in-frame clones only, minus some. This listing includes around 100 clones. Material: tumor tissue. The receptors derive from a woman aged 50 to 60 with small cell lung cancer. Each CDR3 is given with its conserved first and last residue. A D gene is named only where the DNA matches it firmly. For some rows the clone size is stated as once, few or many, or as a class when expanded; others skip it.

>NA|NA|TRBV7-8|TRBJ2-5
CASSHQETQYF
TGTGCCAGCAGCCATCAAGAGACCCAGTACTTC
>NA|NA|TRBV7-9|TRBJ1-2
CASRLDGNYGYTF
TGTGCCAGCAGACTGGACGGAAACTATGGCTACACCTTC
>NA|NA|TRBV12-5|TRBJ2-2
CASGLPPGELFF
TGTGCTAGTGGTCTCCCACCCGGGGAGCTGTTTTTT
>NA|few|TRBV6-1|TRBJ1-3
CARQSSGNTIYF
TGTGCCCGACAGAGCTCTGGAAACACCATATATTTT
>TRBD2|NA|TRBV30|TRBJ2-1
CAWYPRLAGFIGEQFF
TGTGCCTGGTACCCGAGGCTAGCGGGATTTATTGGTGAGCAGTTCTTC
>NA|NA|TRBV21-1|TRBJ2-2
CASSGQGVNTGSNIGELFF
TGTGCCAGCAGCGGACAGGGAGTTAATACGGGAAGTAACATCGGGGAGCTGTTTTTT
>NA|NA|TRBV6-5|TRBJ2-7
CASRYGSAYEQYF
TGTGCCAGCAGGTACGGGTCAGCCTACGAGCAGTACTTC
>TRBD1|once|TRBV5-1|TRBJ2-7
CASSSHGQGAGEQYF
TGCGCCAGCAGCAGCCACGGACAGGGGGCTGGGGAGCAGTACTTC
>TRBD2|NA|TRBV13|TRBJ2-1
CASSLGGGRDYNEQFF
TGTGCCAGCAGCTTAGGGGGCGGGAGAGATTACAATGAGCAGTTCTTC
>NA|NA|TRBV5-4|TRBJ1-2
CASSLDTGNYGYTF
TGTGCCAGCAGCCTCGACACAGGCAACTATGGCTACACCTTC
>NA|NA|TRBV14|TRBJ2-3
CASSQGVSLSTDTQYF
TGTGCCAGCAGCCAAGGGGTGTCCCTTAGCACAGATACGCAGTATTTT
>TRBD1|NA|TRBV7-9|TRBJ2-7
CASSDLGTGYHEQYF
TGTGCCAGCAGCGACCTCGGGACAGGGTACCACGAGCAGTACTTC